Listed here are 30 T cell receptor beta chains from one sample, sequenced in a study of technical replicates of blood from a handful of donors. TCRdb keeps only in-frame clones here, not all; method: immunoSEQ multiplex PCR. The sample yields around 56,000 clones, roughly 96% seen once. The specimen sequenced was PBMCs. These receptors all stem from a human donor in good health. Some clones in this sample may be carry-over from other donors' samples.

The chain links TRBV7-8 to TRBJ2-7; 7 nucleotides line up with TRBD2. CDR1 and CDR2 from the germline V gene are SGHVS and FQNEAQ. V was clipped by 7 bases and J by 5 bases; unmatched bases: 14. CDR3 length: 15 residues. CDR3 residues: CASTLGSGLPHEQYF. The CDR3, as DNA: TGTGCCAGCACTCTTGGTAGCGGGCTCCCCCACGAGCAGTACTTC.

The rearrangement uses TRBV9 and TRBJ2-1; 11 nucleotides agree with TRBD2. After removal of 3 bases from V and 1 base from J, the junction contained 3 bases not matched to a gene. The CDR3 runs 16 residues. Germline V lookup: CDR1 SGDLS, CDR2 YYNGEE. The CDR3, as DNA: TGTGCCAGCAGCGGTGGGACTAGCGGATCCTACAATGAGCAGTTCTTC. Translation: CASSGGTSGSYNEQFF.

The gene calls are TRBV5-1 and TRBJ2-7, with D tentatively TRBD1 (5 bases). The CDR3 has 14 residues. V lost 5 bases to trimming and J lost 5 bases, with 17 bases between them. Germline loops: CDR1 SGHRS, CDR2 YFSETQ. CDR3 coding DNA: TGCGCCAGCAGGGTTGGGCAGGGAACGCACGAGCAGTACTTC. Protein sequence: CASRVGQGTHEQYF.

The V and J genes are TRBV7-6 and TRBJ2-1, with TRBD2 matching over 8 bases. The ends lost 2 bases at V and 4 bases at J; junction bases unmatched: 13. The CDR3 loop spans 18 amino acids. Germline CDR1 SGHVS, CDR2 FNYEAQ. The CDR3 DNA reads TGTGCCAGCAGCTTACTCCGGGGGGGGATTTACCTTTACAATGAGCAGTTCTTC. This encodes CASSLLRGGIYLYNEQFF.

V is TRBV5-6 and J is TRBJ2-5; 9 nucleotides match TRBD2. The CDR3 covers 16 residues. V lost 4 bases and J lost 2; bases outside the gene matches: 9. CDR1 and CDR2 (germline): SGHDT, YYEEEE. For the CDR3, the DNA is TGTGCCAGCAGCCCCGGATTAGCGGGAGCTCAAGAGACCCAGTACTTC. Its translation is CASSPGLAGAQETQYF.

The CDR3 coding sequence is TGTGCCAGCAGTTACCTTCAGGCTCTAACAGATACGCAGTATTTT. Translating it yields CASSYLQALTDTQYF. The V and J genes are TRBV6-6 and TRBJ2-3, with D uncertain. Trimming took 2 bases from V and 3 from J, leaving 12 bases between them. Germline V gene sequence: CDR1 MNHNY, CDR2 SVGAGI (reference sequence). This CDR3 is built from 15 residues.

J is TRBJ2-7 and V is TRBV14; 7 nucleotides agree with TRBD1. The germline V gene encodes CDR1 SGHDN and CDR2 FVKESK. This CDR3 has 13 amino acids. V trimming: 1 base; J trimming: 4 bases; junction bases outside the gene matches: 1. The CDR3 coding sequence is TGTGCCAGCAGCCAAGGCAGGGGGTACGAGCAGTACTTC. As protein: CASSQGRGYEQYF. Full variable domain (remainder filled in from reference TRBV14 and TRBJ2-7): EAGVTQFPSHSVIEKGQTVTLRCDPISGHDNLYWYRRVMGKEIKFLLHFVKESKQDESGMPNNRFLAERTGGTYSTLKVQPAELEDSGVYFCASSQGRGYEQYFGPGTRLTVT.

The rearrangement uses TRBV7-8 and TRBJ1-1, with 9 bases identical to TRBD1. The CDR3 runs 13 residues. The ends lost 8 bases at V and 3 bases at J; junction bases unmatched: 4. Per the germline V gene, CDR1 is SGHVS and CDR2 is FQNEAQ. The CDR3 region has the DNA TGTGCCAGCGGAAACAGGGGGCACACTGAAGCTTTCTTT. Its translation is CASGNRGHTEAFF.

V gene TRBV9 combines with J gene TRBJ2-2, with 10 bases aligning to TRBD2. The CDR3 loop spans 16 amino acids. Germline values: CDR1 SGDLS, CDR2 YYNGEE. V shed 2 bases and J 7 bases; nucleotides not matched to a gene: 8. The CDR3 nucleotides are TGTGCCAGCAGCGTTTCTAGCGGGAGCGGGGGCGGGGAGCTGTTTTTT. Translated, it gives CASSVSSGSGGGELFF.

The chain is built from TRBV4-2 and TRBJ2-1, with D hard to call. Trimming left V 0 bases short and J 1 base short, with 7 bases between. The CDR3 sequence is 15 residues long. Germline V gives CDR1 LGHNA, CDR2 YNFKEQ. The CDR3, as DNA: TGTGCCAGCAGCCAAGAGGCCGATTCCTACAATGAGCAGTTCTTC. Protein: CASSQEADSYNEQFF.

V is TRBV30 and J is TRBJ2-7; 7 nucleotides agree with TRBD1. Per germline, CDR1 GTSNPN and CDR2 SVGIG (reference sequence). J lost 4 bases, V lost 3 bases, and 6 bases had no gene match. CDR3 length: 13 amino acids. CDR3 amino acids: CAWSPTGEYEQYF. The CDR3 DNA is TGTGCCTGGAGCCCAACAGGGGAGTACGAGCAGTACTTC. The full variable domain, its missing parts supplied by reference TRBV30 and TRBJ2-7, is SQTIHQWPATLVQPVGSPLSLECTVEGTSNPNLYWYRQAAGRGLQLLFYSVGIGQISSEVPQNLSASRPQDRQFILSSKKLLLSDSGFYLCAWSPTGEYEQYFGPGTRLTVT.

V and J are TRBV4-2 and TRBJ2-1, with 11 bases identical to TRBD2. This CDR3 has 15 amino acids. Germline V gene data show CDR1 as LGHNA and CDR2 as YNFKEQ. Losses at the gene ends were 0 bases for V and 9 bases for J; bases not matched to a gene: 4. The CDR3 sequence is CASSQDLAGGVEQFF. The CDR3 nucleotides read TGTGCCAGCAGCCAAGATCTAGCGGGAGGAGTTGAGCAGTTCTTC.

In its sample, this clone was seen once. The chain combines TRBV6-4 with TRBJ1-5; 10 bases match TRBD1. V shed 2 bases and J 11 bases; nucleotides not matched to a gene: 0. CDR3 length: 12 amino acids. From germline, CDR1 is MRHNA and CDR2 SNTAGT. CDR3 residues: CASSDGTGAQHF. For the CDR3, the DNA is TGTGCCAGCAGTGACGGGACAGGGGCCCAGCATTTT.

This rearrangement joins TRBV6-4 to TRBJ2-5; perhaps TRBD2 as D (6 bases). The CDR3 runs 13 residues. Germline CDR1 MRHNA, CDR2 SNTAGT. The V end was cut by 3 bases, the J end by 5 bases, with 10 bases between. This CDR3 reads CASSESGRETQYF. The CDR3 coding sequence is TGTGCCAGCAGTGAATCGGGGAGGGAGACCCAGTACTTC.

CDR3 in DNA: TGTGCCAGCAGCTTAGGGACTAGCGGGGGGATCAATGAGCAGTTCTTC. It yields the protein CASSLGTSGGINEQFF. V and J are TRBV5-6 and TRBJ2-1; 15 bases fit TRBD2. The CDR3 contains 16 residues. Per germline, CDR1 SGHDT and CDR2 YYEEEE. V was clipped by 2 bases and J by 6 bases; unmatched bases: 3. Full variable domain (remainder filled in from reference TRBV5-6 and TRBJ2-1): DAGVTQSPTHLIKTRGQQVTLRCSPKSGHDTVSWYQQALGQGPQFIFQYYEEEERQRGNFPDRFSGHQFPNYSSELNVNALLLGDSALYLCASSLGTSGGINEQFFGPGTRLTVL.

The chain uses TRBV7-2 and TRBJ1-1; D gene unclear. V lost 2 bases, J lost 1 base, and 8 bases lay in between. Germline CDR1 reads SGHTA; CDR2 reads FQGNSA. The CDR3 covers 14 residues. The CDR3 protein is CASSLMGTNTEAFF. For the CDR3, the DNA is TGTGCCAGCAGCTTAATGGGCACGAACACTGAAGCTTTCTTT.

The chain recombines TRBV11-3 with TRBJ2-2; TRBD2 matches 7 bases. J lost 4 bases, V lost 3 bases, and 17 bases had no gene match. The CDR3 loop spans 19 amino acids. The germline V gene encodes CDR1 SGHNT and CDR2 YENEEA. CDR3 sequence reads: CASSFNPDWREPGTGELFF. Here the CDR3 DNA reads TGTGCCAGCAGCTTCAATCCGGACTGGCGGGAGCCGGGCACCGGGGAGCTGTTTTTT.

The CDR3 region is CASSEWASGNTDTQYF. DNA for the CDR3: TGTGCCAGCAGTGAATGGGCTAGCGGGAACACAGATACGCAGTATTTT. This chain uses TRBV25-1 with TRBJ2-3; 9 bases match TRBD2. Per the germline V gene, CDR1 is MGHDK and CDR2 is SYGVNS. V shed 1 base and J 2 bases; nucleotides not matched to a gene: 4. The CDR3 is 16 residues long.

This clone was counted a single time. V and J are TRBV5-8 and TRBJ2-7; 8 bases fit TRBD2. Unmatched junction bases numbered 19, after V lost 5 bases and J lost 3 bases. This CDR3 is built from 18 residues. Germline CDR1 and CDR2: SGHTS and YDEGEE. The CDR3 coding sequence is TGTGCCAGCAGACTAACGGGAGGGCTTACCTCACAGGACTACGAGCAGTACTTC. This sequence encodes CASRLTGGLTSQDYEQYF.

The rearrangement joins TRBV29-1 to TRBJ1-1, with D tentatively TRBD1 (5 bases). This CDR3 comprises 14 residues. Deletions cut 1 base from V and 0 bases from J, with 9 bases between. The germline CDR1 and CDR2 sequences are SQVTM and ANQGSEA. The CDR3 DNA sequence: TGCAGCGTTGAAGGCGGGGCCGTGAACACTGAAGCTTTCTTT. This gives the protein CSVEGGAVNTEAFF.

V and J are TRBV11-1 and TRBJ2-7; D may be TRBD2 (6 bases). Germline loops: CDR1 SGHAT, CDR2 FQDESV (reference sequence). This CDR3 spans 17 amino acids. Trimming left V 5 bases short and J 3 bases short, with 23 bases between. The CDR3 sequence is CASSLNTGGVGVYEQYF. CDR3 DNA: TGTGCCAGCAGCCTAAACACCGGAGGGGTCGGGGTCTACGAGCAGTACTTC.

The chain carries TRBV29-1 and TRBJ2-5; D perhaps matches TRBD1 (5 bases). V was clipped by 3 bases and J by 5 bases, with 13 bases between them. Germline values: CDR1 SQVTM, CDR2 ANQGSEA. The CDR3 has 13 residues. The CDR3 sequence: CSVDGQTRETQYF. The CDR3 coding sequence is TGCAGCGTTGATGGACAAACCAGGGAGACCCAGTACTTC.

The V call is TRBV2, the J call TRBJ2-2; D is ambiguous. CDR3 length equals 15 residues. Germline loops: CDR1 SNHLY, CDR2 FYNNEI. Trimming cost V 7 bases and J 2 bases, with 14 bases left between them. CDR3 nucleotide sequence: TGTGCCAGCAACCGGGTCCCCGCCAACACCGGGGAGCTGTTTTTT. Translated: CASNRVPANTGELFF.

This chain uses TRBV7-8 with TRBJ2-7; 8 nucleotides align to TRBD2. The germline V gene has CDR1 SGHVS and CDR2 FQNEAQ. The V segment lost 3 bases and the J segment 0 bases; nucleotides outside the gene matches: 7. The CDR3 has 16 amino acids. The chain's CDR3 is CASSFRLAGNSYEQYF. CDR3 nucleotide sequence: TGTGCCAGCAGCTTCCGGCTAGCGGGTAACTCCTACGAGCAGTACTTC.

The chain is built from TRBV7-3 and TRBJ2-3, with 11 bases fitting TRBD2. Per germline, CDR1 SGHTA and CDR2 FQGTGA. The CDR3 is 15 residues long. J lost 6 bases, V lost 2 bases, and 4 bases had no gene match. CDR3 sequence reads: CASSLVAGGLDTQYF. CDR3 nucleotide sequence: TGTGCCAGCAGCTTAGTAGCGGGGGGGCTGGATACGCAGTATTTT.

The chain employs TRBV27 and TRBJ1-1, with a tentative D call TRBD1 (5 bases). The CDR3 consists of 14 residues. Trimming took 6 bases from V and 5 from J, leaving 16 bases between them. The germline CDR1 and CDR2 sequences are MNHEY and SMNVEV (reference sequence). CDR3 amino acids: CASRTPGFVTEAFF. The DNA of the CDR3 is TGTGCCAGCAGGACCCCAGGGTTTGTAACTGAAGCTTTCTTT.

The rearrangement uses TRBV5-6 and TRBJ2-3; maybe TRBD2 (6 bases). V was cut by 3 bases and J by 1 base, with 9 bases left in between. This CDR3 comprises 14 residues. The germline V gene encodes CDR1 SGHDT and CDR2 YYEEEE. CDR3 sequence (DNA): TGTGCCAGCAGCTCACCGGGGGGCACAGATACGCAGTATTTT. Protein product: CASSSPGGTDTQYF.

The CDR3 nucleotides are TGTGCCAGCAGCTCCGCCCTGGGCTACACTGAAGCTTTCTTT. Amino acid sequence: CASSSALGYTEAFF. This chain joins TRBV7-2 and TRBJ1-1; D is undetermined. The V gene's germline CDR1 is SGHTA and CDR2 FQGNSA. CDR3 length equals 14 residues. Trimming pared 4 bases from V and 3 bases from J, leaving 12 bases between.

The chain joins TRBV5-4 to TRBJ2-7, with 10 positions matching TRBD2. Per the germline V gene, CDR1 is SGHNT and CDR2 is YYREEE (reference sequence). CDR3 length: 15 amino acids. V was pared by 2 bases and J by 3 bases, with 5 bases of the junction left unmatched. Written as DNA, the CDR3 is TGTGCCAGCAGCTTCGAAGCGGGAGGGATCTACGAGCAGTACTTC. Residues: CASSFEAGGIYEQYF.

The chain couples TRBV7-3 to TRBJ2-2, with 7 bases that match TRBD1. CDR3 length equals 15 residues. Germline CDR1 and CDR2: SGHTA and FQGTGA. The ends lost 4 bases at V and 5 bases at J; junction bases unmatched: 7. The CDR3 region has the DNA TGTGCCAGCAGCTCGACAGGGACCAGGACCGGGGAGCTGTTTTTT. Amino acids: CASSSTGTRTGELFF.